These 10 T cell receptor beta chains originate from one sample sequenced in a study of blood T cell repertoires in COVID-19 (dated by TCRdb to 2020 to 2021). The method was the immunoSEQ multiplex PCR assay. Imported from immuneACCESS, the table was reduced by TCRdb to in-frame sequences with V and J called. These copies leave out some clones; in studies compared against another copy, an unresolved V gene accounts for under half, and the cause of the remainder is not known. The table for this sample lists under 200,000 clones; over 70% of them were counted only once. Clones ranked in the top ten supply about 5.7% of the sample. Material: PBMCs or T cells enriched from blood (not recorded which). The receptor set was obtained from a middle-aged woman with acute COVID-19.

The chain employs TRBV13 and TRBJ2-4, with 7 bases lining up with TRBD2. Losses at the gene ends were 7 bases for V and 6 bases for J; bases not matched to a gene: 9. The CDR3 covers 14 residues. Looked up from germline, CDR1 is PRHDT and CDR2 is FYEKMQ (reference sequence). The CDR3 is CASTLRGVGNIQYF. CDR3 bases: TGTGCCAGCACCCTCCGGGGGGTGGGAAACATTCAGTACTTC.

The chain recombines TRBV7-6 with TRBJ2-5; 11 positions match TRBD2. J was trimmed by 5 bases and V by 4 bases; bases with no gene match: 6. Germline V gene lookup returns CDR1 SGHVS and CDR2 FNYEAQ. The CDR3 contains 15 residues. CDR3 residues: CASSSLAGGMETQYF. The CDR3 bases are TGTGCCAGCAGCTCGTTAGCGGGAGGGATGGAGACCCAGTACTTC.

For this clone: Other DNA sequences in the sample encode the same CDR3. The chain has TRBV19 and TRBJ2-5; D might be TRBD2 (6 bases). Germline V gives CDR1 LNHDA, CDR2 SQIVND (reference sequence). The ends were cut back, 2 bases at V and 3 bases at J, with 7 bases in the middle. This CDR3 has 13 amino acids. The CDR3 coding sequence is TGTGCCAGTAGTATATGGGGGGAAGAGACCCAGTACTTC. Protein: CASSIWGEETQYF. The whole variable domain, filled in from reference TRBV19 and TRBJ2-5, reads DGGITQSPKYLFRKEGQNVTLSCEQNLNHDAMYWYRQDPGQGLRLIYYSQIVNDFQKGDIAEGYSVSREKKESFPLTVTSAQKNPTAFYLCASSIWGEETQYFGPGTRLLVL.

This chain connects TRBV9 to TRBJ1-1; a possible D gene is TRBD1 (5 bases). The CDR3 sequence is 14 residues long. The germline V gene encodes CDR1 SGDLS and CDR2 YYNGEE. The ends were cut back, 3 bases at V and 2 bases at J, with 11 bases in the middle. CDR3 amino acids: CASSAITGNTEAFF. The CDR3 DNA reads TGTGCCAGCAGCGCTATTACAGGAAACACTGAAGCTTTCTTT.

This sequence joins TRBV3-1 (or the pseudogene TRBV3-2) and TRBJ2-7; 8 bases map to TRBD1. The CDR3 length is 16 residues. From germline, CDR1 is LGHDT and CDR2 YNNKEL (reference sequence). Unmatched junction bases numbered 5, after V lost 0 bases and J lost 1 base. The CDR3 bases are TGTGCCAGCAGCCAAGATGGACAGGGAAAATCCTACGAGCAGTACTTC. Its translation: CASSQDGQGKSYEQYF.

This clone has at least ten counts. V and J are TRBV2 and TRBJ2-3; 9 positions agree with TRBD1. CDR1 is SNHLY and CDR2 is FYNNEI in the germline V gene. V lost 5 bases and J lost 1; bases outside the gene matches: 4. This CDR3 region has 15 residues. The CDR3 coding sequence is TGTGCCAGCAGTCGACAGGGGGAGGGCACAGATACGCAGTATTTT. Translation gives CASSRQGEGTDTQYF. Based on the CDR3 plus reference TRBV2 and TRBJ2-3, the full variable domain is EPEVTQTPSHQVTQMGQEVILRCVPISNHLYFYWYRQILGQKVEFLVSFYNNEISEKSEIFDDQFSVERPDGSNFTLKIRSTKLEDSAMYFCASSRQGEGTDTQYFGPGTRLTVL.

This sequence joins TRBV4-2 and TRBJ2-3; weak D call: TRBD2 (6 bases). Germline-derived CDR1 and CDR2 are LGHNA and YNFKEQ. The CDR3 has 15 amino acids. V lost 3 bases to trimming and J lost 2 bases, with 12 bases between them. CDR3 sequence reads: CASSQVVAVTDTQYF. Here the CDR3 DNA reads TGTGCCAGCAGCCAGGTGGTAGCGGTCACAGATACGCAGTATTTT.

The chain uses TRBV6-5 and TRBJ1-6; D may be TRBD1 (6 bases). The CDR3 has 16 amino acids. Germline V CDR1 and CDR2: MNHEY, SVGAGI. The germline V and J ends were trimmed by 2 bases and 7 bases, with 15 bases remaining between them. The DNA of the CDR3 is TGTGCCAGCAGTTACGTCTCCGGGACACTAAATTCACCCCTCCACTTT. Protein product: CASSYVSGTLNSPLHF.

For the CDR3, the DNA is TGTGCCAGCTCACCCCTGGACAGGAGGTCTGGAAACACCATATATTTT. Encoded protein: CASSPLDRRSGNTIYF. This rearrangement joins TRBV18 to TRBJ1-3, with 7 bases that match TRBD1. Germline values: CDR1 KGHSH, CDR2 LQKENI. This CDR3 has 16 residues. V shed 3 bases, J shed 1 base, and the junction held 6 bases outside the gene matches.

This chain uses TRBV30 with TRBJ2-7; D is uncertain. CDR1 is GTSNPN, CDR2 SVGIG, per germline (reference sequence). The CDR3 is 12 amino acids. The ends were cut back, 0 bases at V and 2 bases at J, with 5 bases in the middle. In DNA form, the CDR3 reads TGTGCCTGGAGTGTAAGCGCCTACGAGCAGTACTTC. Protein: CAWSVSAYEQYF.